This T cell receptor (beta chain) derives from a study of cytomegalovirus exposure and HLA in healthy donors (dated by TCRdb to between 2016 and 2019). Study-level background: An earlier analysis of about 530 of the donors reported 276 Gb of sequence data and about 120 million unique TCR beta sequences obtained from around 170 million T cells. Roughly five DR-DQ haplotypes were handled as single units for association and clustering because linkage in the cohort was strong. HLA typing included class I and class II loci at four-digit resolution. Of the roughly 400 genotyped donors, over 65% fell in the genetic ancestry cluster associated with self-reported Caucasian donors. The T cell repertoires of under 750 subjects were profiled by immunosequencing and related to cytomegalovirus serostatus. An early release that covered fewer than 800 HLA-typed donors contained approximately 290 gigabases of sequencing data and approximately 85 million unique TCR sequences. Across approximately 400 genotyped donors of the cohort, an average of about 200,000 unique TCR beta nucleotide sequences per donor were sequenced, and approximately 17% of those sequences were non-productive. The aim of the study was to test whether cataloging public T cell receptors could identify signatures of past pathogen exposure. High-throughput TCR immunosequencing, statistical association of individual TCRs with disease status, and machine learning were combined to predict cytomegalovirus infection status. Every discovery cohort repertoire had been produced on one sequencing platform. The number of donors typed differed by locus, with roughly 620-640 for A, B, C, DRB1 and DQB1, more than 500 for DQA1, 600 to 610 for DPA1, and under 490 for DPB1. The later analysis used no new phenotypic data to find candidate immune exposures, relying instead on TCR beta sequences and their occurrence across donors. In a later analysis, previously published TCR beta repertoires from hundreds of donors were re-analyzed and high-resolution HLA genotyping was added so that TCR occurrence patterns could be studied. An earlier analysis of about 600 of the donors used high-throughput TCR beta sequencing to judge whether each TCR beta V gene segment behaved as functional or pseudogenic. Besides the first cohort of 550 to 750 subjects, a separate validation cohort made up of some 110 different subjects was used. A later genetic analysis used genome-wide SNP genotypes for about three fifths of the 666 donors, treating that subset as a discovery cohort. Alongside the repertoire data, information on donor age, sex, ethnicity and CMV serostatus was compiled. Summary of the overall study and its limitations: Correlated functional status among segregating V segments might reflect linkage disequilibrium, but an unknown experimental factor could not be ruled out. In this cohort, only TCR beta chains were sequenced, and detectable features were limited by the absence of alpha or paired-chain data. Some IMGT-functional V segments, including TRBV6-2 and TRBV6-3, could not be told apart with the 87-base-pair reads, so those segments were excluded. Most TCR sequences were observed very rarely across donors, whereas some public TCRs were present in many individuals. In a later analysis, the rate of TCR association differed among HLA loci, with DRB1 alleles having the most associated TCRs and HLA-C alleles having the fewest. In a later analysis, several top co-occurrence clusters were reported to appear linked to parvovirus B19, influenza, CMV and Epstein-Barr virus. In a later analysis, around 17,000 TCR beta sequences were associated with specific HLA alleles at a false discovery rate of 0.05. Over 15 rarely observed V segments, including chromosome 9 orphons, were excluded from the earlier analysis of almost 600 of the donors because counts were too low. In vitro tests confirmed that a few of the cytomegalovirus-associated TCR beta chains recognize cytomegalovirus antigens. Cytomegalovirus status was reported to be diagnosed by the classifier with high specificity and sensitivity in both the original and validation cohorts. The only immune exposure information available for the cohort was CMV serostatus. When HLA alleles, especially DR and DQ, strongly co-occurred, attributing TCR associations to individual alleles was difficult. An earlier analysis of approximately 500 of the donors showed that most TCR beta V segments appeared in productive rearrangements either about 90% or about 30% of the time, which broadly matched IMGT annotations. According to a later genetic analysis, donors in an Asian-associated ancestry cluster had fewer N-insertions in productive TCRs than the roughly 670-donor mean. Because HLA typing was missing for some donors at each locus, association tests included only the typed subset. In a later analysis, HLA-associated TCR beta chains showed more clonal expansion and lower generation probabilities than non-associated chains that were equally common. A cluster of highly shared sequence variants was judged likely to represent a technical artifact of the sequencing pipeline. It was suggested by the authors that the approach could potentially be generalized to other disease states and immunological phenotypes. A further reported finding was that TCR beta sequences accurately predicted the HLA-A and HLA-B alleles for most subjects in the first cohort. A later analysis found that most CMV-associated TCR beta chains appeared HLA-restricted, with HLA associations seemingly driven largely by CMV exposure. A later genetic analysis associated a missense DCLRE1C variant with V-gene and J-gene trimming of TCR beta chains, and an independent cohort replicated the association. The study gave a list of more than 150 TCR beta chains associated with cytomegalovirus. Presence/absence analyses assumed roughly uniform sequencing depth across donors, an assumption that may not hold.

Of note for this clone: The antigen it recognizes is unknown. Per-nucleotide qualities are absent, and no much larger clonotype sits a single base away.

Including the terminal cysteine and phenylalanine, the CDR3 comprises 15 residues. The entry retains the CDR3 DNA only, 45 bases that are in frame from base 1. Taken from the germline V gene, the CDR1 and CDR2 loops are SGHDT and YYEEEE. The junction carries 18 bases between V and J, which are trimmed by 4 bases and 4 bases respectively. Library creation used the immunoSEQ multiplex PCR assay. For the multiplex PCR, a mixture combining 60 forward primers for TCR Vbeta segments and 13 reverse primers for TCR Jbeta segments was used. The CDR3 region of rearranged TCR beta genes was amplified from genomic DNA with a multiplex PCR assay. The Illumina HiSeq System was used to sequence the amplified TCR beta libraries as 87-base-pair reads. The authors processed their data as follows. A later analysis counted some 74 million unique TCR beta chains across the 550 to 800 repertoires, and some 12 million of these chains were shared by at least two donors. Raw reads were error-corrected and collapsed into unique sequences by a nearest-neighbor algorithm in which closely related sequences were merged to remove PCR and sequencing errors. CDR3 sequences were aligned to IMGT reference sequences to assign V, D and J gene segments. For a sequence to be retained, a match of at least six nucleotides to both a V gene segment and a J gene segment was required. Rearrangements were classified as productive when the CDR3 lacked stop codons and remained in frame with V and J, and all other rearrangements were classified as non-productive. CDR3 was defined by IMGT convention, running from the second conserved V-encoded cysteine to the conserved J-encoded phenylalanine. In an earlier analysis of more than 550 of the donors, sequences lacking an unambiguous match to a single V gene segment were excluded. In an earlier analysis of about 590 of the donors, a V segment was called functional when productive rearrangements were above 56.7%, and segregating when the standard deviation between donors exceeded 5%. A statistical classification framework was built to diagnose cytomegalovirus status from the catalog of TCR beta chain sequences. In a later analysis, TCR nucleotide sequences were compared against IMGT/GENE-DB human TR gene sequences so that V and J genes could be assigned. A later analysis assigned CDR3 sequences and most-parsimonious VDJ recombination scenarios with the TCRdist pipeline. A later analysis defined each TCR beta chain by its CDR3 amino acid sequence plus V-gene family, and excluded reads lacking a unique V-gene family. To address suspected cross-contamination and a sequencing artifact, a later analysis removed a few hundred highly shared, low-generation-probability nucleotide sequences. In a later analysis, a clonal expansion index for each public chain was calculated from normalized within-repertoire ranks of inferred template counts. In a later analysis, generation probabilities were computed with a VDJ recombination model fitted to out-of-frame rearrangements, and the resulting probabilities were checked against IGoR. In a later analysis, hypergeometric tests were used to score TCR-TCR, TCR-HLA and TCR-CMV co-occurrence, with a repertoire-size bias correction applied to TCR pairs. A later analysis estimated false discovery rates by permuting HLA or CMV assignments 20 times. A later analysis grouped co-occurring TCRs with DBSCAN, adding TCRdist sequence similarity when clustering within HLA-allele-positive subsets. Repertoires with fewer than 30,000 or more than 120,000 public chains were left out of co-occurrence clustering, as were about 5 repertoires with anomalous nucleotide sharing. TCRdb retrieved this table from immuneACCESS and kept in-frame rearrangements only. Not all clones are present; in checked studies, unresolved V genes account for under half, and no reason is known for the remainder. Clone size and V and J calls were adopted from that table, with D and trimming inferred from the DNA. Recorded for this sample are under 150,000 clones; approximately 80% of them occurred a single time. More than 3.5% of the sample is held by the ten biggest clonotypes.

The cohort consisted of 600 to 700 healthy bone marrow donors. At the time of sampling, all cohort members were nominally healthy, though unrecorded immune exposures were likely present. The donor tested CMV seropositive, placing the donor among the 289 seropositive members of the cohort. Each donor provided a peripheral blood sample, and peripheral blood mononuclear cells were used for TCR beta sequencing. Genomic DNA was extracted from the blood cell samples with the Qiagen DNeasy Blood Extraction Kit. Specimen: PBMCs. The sequence derives from a woman aged 40 to 50 in good health and CMV-seropositive. The chain is encoded by TRBV5-6 joined to TRBJ2-7; a weak D assignment points to TRBD1 (8 bases agree). This receptor carries the CDR3 CASSPDRGGGYEQYF. The DNA is as follows: TGTGCCAGCAGCCCAGACAGGGGAGGGGGTTACGAGCAGTACTTC. Outside the CDR3, residues come from the reference TRBV5-6 and TRBJ2-7 proteins, so the full variable domain is: DAGVTQSPTHLIKTRGQQVTLRCSPKSGHDTVSWYQQALGQGPQFIFQYYEEEERQRGNFPDRFSGHQFPNYSSELNVNALLLGDSALYLCASSPDRGGGYEQYFGPGTRLTVT.